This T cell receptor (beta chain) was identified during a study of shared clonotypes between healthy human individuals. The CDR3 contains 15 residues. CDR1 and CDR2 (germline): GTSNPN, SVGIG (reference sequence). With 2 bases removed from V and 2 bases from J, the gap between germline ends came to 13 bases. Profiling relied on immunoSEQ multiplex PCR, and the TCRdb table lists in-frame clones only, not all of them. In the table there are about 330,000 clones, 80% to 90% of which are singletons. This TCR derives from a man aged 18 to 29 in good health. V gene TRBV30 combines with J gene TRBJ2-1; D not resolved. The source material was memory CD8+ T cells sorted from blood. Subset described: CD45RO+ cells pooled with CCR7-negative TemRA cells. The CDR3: CAWSSPSTTYNEQFF. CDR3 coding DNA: TGTGCCTGGAGTTCCCCCAGCACTACCTACAATGAGCAGTTCTTC.